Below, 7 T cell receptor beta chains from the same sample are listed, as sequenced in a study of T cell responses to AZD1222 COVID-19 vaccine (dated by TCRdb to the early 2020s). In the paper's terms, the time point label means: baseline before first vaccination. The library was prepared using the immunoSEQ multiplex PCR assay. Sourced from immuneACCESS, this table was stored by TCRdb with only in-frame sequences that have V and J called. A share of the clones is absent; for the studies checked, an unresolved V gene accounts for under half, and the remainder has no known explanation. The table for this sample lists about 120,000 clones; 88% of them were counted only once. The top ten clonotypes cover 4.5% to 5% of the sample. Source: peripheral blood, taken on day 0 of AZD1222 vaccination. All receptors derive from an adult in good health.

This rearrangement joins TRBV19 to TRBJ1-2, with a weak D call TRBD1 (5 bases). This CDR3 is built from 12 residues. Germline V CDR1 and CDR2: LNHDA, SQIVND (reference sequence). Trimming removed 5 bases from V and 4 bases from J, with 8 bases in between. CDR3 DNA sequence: TGTGCCAGTAGTCCGGGGGGCTATGGCTACACCTTC. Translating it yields CASSPGGYGYTF.

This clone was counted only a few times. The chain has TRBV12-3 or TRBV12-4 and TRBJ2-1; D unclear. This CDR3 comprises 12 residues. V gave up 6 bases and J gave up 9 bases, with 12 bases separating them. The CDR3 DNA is TGTGCCAGCAGACCCGACGGGCCTGAGCAGTTCTTC. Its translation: CASRPDGPEQFF.

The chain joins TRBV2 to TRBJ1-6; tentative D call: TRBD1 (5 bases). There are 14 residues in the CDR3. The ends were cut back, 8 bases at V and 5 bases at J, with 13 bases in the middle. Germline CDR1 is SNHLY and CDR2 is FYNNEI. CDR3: CASCWGLNNSPLHF. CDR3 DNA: TGTGCCAGCTGTTGGGGACTAAATAATTCACCCCTCCACTTT.

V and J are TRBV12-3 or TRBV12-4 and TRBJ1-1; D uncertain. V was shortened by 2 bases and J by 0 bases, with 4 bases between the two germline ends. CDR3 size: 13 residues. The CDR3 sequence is CASSLLMNTEAFF. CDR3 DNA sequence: TGTGCCAGCAGTTTATTAATGAACACTGAAGCTTTCTTT.

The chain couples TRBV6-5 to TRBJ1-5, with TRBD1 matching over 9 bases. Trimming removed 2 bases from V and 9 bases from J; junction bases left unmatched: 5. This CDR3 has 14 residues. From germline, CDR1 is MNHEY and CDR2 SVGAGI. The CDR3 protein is CASSYGSGQGPQHF. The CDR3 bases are TGTGCCAGCAGTTACGGGTCGGGACAGGGGCCCCAGCATTTT.

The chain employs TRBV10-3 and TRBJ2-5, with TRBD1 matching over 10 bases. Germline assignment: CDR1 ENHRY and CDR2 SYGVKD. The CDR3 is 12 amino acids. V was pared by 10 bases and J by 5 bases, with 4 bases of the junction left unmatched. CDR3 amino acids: CATTGGSETQYF. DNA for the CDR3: TGTGCCACGACAGGGGGCTCGGAGACCCAGTACTTC.

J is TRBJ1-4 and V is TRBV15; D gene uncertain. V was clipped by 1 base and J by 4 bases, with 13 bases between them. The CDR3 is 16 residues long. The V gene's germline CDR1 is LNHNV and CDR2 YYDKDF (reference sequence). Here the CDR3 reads CATSRVRAAGNEKLFF. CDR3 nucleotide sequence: TGTGCCACCAGCAGAGTCCGGGCGGCGGGTAATGAAAAACTGTTTTTT.